This T cell receptor beta chain was documented in a study of beta chain features in type 1 diabetes (dated by TCRdb to between 2017 and 2018). Study-level background: No differences in mean age, gender distribution, total cell number or subset yield were found between patients and healthy donors. A total of 90 million to 130 million sorted cells were examined across all samples, and a strong correlation was observed between cell number per subset and RNA yield. In the study, TCRB repertoires of sorted circulating CD4+ T cell subsets from recently diagnosed type 1 diabetes patients were compared with those of matched healthy donors. Regulatory and stem cell-like memory subsets were isolated from only 8 patients and roughly 8 healthy donors, whereas naive and central memory subsets came from all 30 or so donors.

The entire amount of isolated RNA was reverse transcribed using the High Capacity cDNA Reverse Transcription Kit, so the sequenced TCRB transcripts were expressed ones. Deep immunoSEQ sequencing was applied to naive, central memory and regulatory T cell samples, giving an average of about 3.57 million total reads per sample. After sorted cells were lysed in RLT buffer, RNA was extracted with DNase-treated RNeasy Micro or Mini kits, with the choice depending on cell number. To prevent cross-contamination, every cell subset was processed on its own, while patient and healthy donor samples were processed together. The immunoSEQ multiplex PCR was used to amplify TCRB sequences from cDNA, generating 87-bp fragments that spanned the CDR3 region. Sequencing of the amplicons was done on the Illumina HiSeq platform. Per the authors' processing: PCR bias was corrected computationally using synthetic template baselines, and reads within Hamming distance 2 were collapsed, with unmergeable singletons discarded. Reads were aligned against IMGT so that V, D and J genes, CDR3 length and insertions or deletions at six rearrangement sites could be assigned. Within each subset, clonotype counts were normalized to sorted cell number, after which true diversity and Gini coefficients were computed with the tcR R package. Repertoire sharing was quantified using the overlap coefficient calculated on TCRB nucleotide sequences. As a proxy for the pre-selection repertoire, out-of-frame TCRB sequences from naive cells were analyzed. The table was pulled from immuneACCESS by TCRdb, which kept in-frame rearrangements only. Such tables lose some clones; where checked, under half of the loss comes from unresolved V genes, and the rest has no known cause. V and J calls and clone size come straight from that table; D and trimming were deduced from the DNA. The table for this sample lists about 740,000 clones; under 15% of them were counted only once. The top ten constitute 0.02% to 0.025% of the sample.

A remark on this clone: Its antigen is currently not known. One base away there is no much larger clone; base qualities are not given.

The germline V gene (reference sequence) provides CDR1 MNHEY and CDR2 SMNVEV. From the cysteine up to the phenylalanine, the CDR3 has a length of 12 residues. Left in the record is the CDR3 DNA by itself, 36 bases read in frame from the first base. V drops 6 bases and J drops 8 bases, leaving 13 bases in between. A single peripheral blood draw of 90 to 150 mL on average was collected from each donor into heparinised tubes. A BD FACSAria II and a panel including CD45RO, CCR7, CD25, CD127, CD95 and CD27 were used to sort naive, central memory, regulatory and stem cell-like memory CD4+ T cells. A purity above 98% was achieved for all sorted populations. PBMCs were separated immediately by Lymphoprep density gradient centrifugation and were stained directly, without being cultured. So that batch effects would be minimized, each experiment stained and sorted samples in pairs, pairing one healthy donor with one patient.

The full study reports these points: PCR might favor shorter templates, but patient and control samples were amplified and corrected together, so any skew would affect both groups equally. Because small numbers of individuals were included in the HLA sub-analyses, any influence of HLA type on TCRB rearrangement was left unresolved. A moderate but significant shortening of TCRB CDR3 length was observed in type 1 diabetes patients in all four CD4+ subsets. At VDJ recombination sites, type 1 diabetes patients had fewer insertions and more deleted nucleotides, which implies abnormalities in thymic rearrangement. Because cDNA was sequenced instead of genomic DNA, highly expressing activated cells could be over-represented, though the groups showed no difference in activation or CD3 levels. Naive, central memory and regulatory TCRB repertoires appeared more similar among patients than among healthy donors.

The source material was naive CD4+ T cells from blood. Reading the label with the study, this specimen's cell subset or site is: true naive CD4+ T cells. Recombination linked TRBV27 to TRBJ1-2, with a tentative D gene TRBD1 over 5 matching bases. This receptor was taken from a man younger than 30 with type 1 diabetes. The CDR3: CASSGRAWGYTF. The base sequence is TGTGCCAGCAGCGGCAGGGCTTGGGGCTACACCTTC.